The 21 T cell receptor beta chains given below trace back to one sample, sequenced in a study of siplizumab effects on memory and regulatory T cells. Produced via immunoSEQ multiplex PCR; TCRdb's table is partial and in-frame only. The table has approximately 50,000 clones, more than 85% seen once. Source material: CD8+ T cells sorted from blood. The receptors originated from a human donor in good health.

The chain joins TRBV27 to TRBJ2-4; the D gene is possibly TRBD2 (7 bases). V shed 6 bases and J shed 7 bases, with 13 bases lying between them. Germline V lookup: CDR1 MNHEY, CDR2 SMNVEV (reference sequence). This CDR3 is built from 13 residues. In nucleotides, the CDR3 is TGTGCCAGCAGCACCCCGGGGGGCAACATTCAGTACTTC. Protein product: CASSTPGGNIQYF.

This rearrangement joins TRBV28 to TRBJ2-7; D is unclear. CDR1 and CDR2 (germline): MDHEN, SYDVKM. The germline V and J ends were trimmed by 2 bases and 7 bases, with 12 bases remaining between them. CDR3 length: 13 amino acids. CDR3 bases: TGTGCCAGCAGTTTAGTTGGGGTTGGTGAGCAGTACTTC. This translates into CASSLVGVGEQYF.

The chain couples TRBV7-9 to TRBJ2-1; TRBD2 matches at 9 bases. V was clipped by 1 base and J by 6 bases; unmatched bases: 4. Germline CDR1 reads SEHNR; CDR2 reads FQNEAQ (reference sequence). The CDR3 covers 15 residues. In DNA form, the CDR3 reads TGTGCCAGCAGCTTAGGGGCGGGAGGGCCCAATGAGCAGTTCTTC. Translating it yields CASSLGAGGPNEQFF.

The J gene is TRBJ1-5, the V gene TRBV15; D is possibly TRBD1 (5 bases). CDR1 is LNHNV, CDR2 YYDKDF, per germline (reference sequence). The V gene lost 0 bases and the J gene lost 3 bases, with 9 bases spanning the gap. The CDR3 sequence is 15 residues long. CDR3 region: CATSRDGTDNQPQHF. CDR3 nucleotides: TGTGCCACCAGCAGAGACGGGACGGACAATCAGCCCCAGCATTTT.

This rearrangement joins TRBV14 to TRBJ1-5; D remains unclear. Trimming cost V 0 bases and J 9 bases, with 21 bases left between them. The CDR3 extends over 17 amino acids. Germline loops: CDR1 SGHDN, CDR2 FVKESK. The DNA of the CDR3 is TGTGCCAGCAGCCAAGATCCTTATATCTCGAGTTTTTGGCCCCAGCATTTT. Protein: CASSQDPYISSFWPQHF.

The V and J genes are TRBV27 and TRBJ2-7; D may be TRBD2 (5 bases). The CDR3 consists of 14 residues. The germline V gene encodes CDR1 MNHEY and CDR2 SMNVEV (reference sequence). V gave up 7 bases and J gave up 3 bases, with 16 bases separating them. The CDR3 region is CASKLVPHHYEQYF. CDR3 in DNA: TGTGCCAGCAAACTAGTTCCCCACCACTACGAGCAGTACTTC.

The J gene is TRBJ2-7, the V gene TRBV9; weak D call: TRBD2 (5 bases). The CDR3 covers 14 residues. The germline gives CDR1 SGDLS, CDR2 YYNGEE. V was trimmed by 0 bases and J by 7 bases, leaving 14 bases between them. The CDR3 here is CASSVDSASGEQYF. The CDR3, as DNA: TGTGCCAGCAGCGTAGATAGCGCGAGTGGAGAGCAGTACTTC.

This chain uses TRBV28 with TRBJ1-1; D remains ambiguous. V lost 6 bases and J lost 6, with 11 bases in between. Germline CDR1 MDHEN, CDR2 SYDVKM. The CDR3 extends over 12 amino acids. Here the CDR3 reads CASRAGFSEAFF. The CDR3 coding sequence is TGTGCCAGCAGGGCTGGGTTCTCTGAAGCTTTCTTT.

V is TRBV7-6 and J is TRBJ2-7; D remains unclear. CDR1 SGHVS and CDR2 FNYEAQ come from the germline V gene. This CDR3 contains 13 residues. V was trimmed by 4 bases and J by 4 bases, leaving 11 bases between them. This CDR3 reads CASSSVNTYEQYF. Written as DNA, the CDR3 is TGTGCCAGCAGCTCCGTGAACACGTACGAGCAGTACTTC.

The J gene is TRBJ2-7, the V gene TRBV28; 8 bases fit TRBD2. Germline assignment: CDR1 MDHEN and CDR2 SYDVKM. V shed 7 bases, J shed 6 bases, and the junction held 11 bases outside the gene matches. The CDR3 loop spans 14 amino acids. CDR3 DNA sequence: TGTGCCAGCAACCGGTTGCGGGAGGTCACCGAGCAGTACTTC. This sequence encodes CASNRLREVTEQYF.

In regard to this clone: This CDR3 is also generated by other DNA sequences in the sample. The genes are TRBV2 and TRBJ1-2; the match to TRBD1 covers 9 bases. There are 16 residues in the CDR3. Germline assignment: CDR1 SNHLY and CDR2 FYNNEI. Trimming removed 0 bases from V and 7 bases from J; junction bases left unmatched: 9. As DNA, the CDR3 is TGTGCCAGCAGTGAAGCAGTGGGACAGGGAAAGGGTGGCTACACCTTC. The encoded protein is CASSEAVGQGKGGYTF.

This clone showed up just a few times. The chain links TRBV27 to TRBJ2-7; TRBD1 agrees at 7 bases. The J segment lost 2 bases and the V segment lost 2 bases, leaving 3 bases of the junction unmatched. From germline, CDR1 is MNHEY and CDR2 SMNVEV (reference sequence). This CDR3 is 14 amino acids long. CDR3 coding DNA: TGTGCCAGCAGTTTAAGGCAGGGGGCCTACGAGCAGTACTTC. Its protein product is CASSLRQGAYEQYF.

This chain connects TRBV7-2 to TRBJ1-2, with a possible D match to TRBD1 (6 bases). Deletions cut 4 bases from V and 6 bases from J, with 21 bases between. CDR3 length: 16 amino acids. Germline CDR1 SGHTA, CDR2 FQGNSA. CDR3 region: CASSYYMGHEANGYTF. The CDR3 nucleotides are TGTGCCAGCAGCTACTACATGGGACACGAGGCAAATGGCTACACCTTC.

The rearrangement joins TRBV11-2 to TRBJ2-1, with D perhaps given as TRBD1 or TRBD2 (5 bases each). V lost 5 bases to trimming and J lost 16 bases, with 18 bases between them. The CDR3 has 12 amino acids. CDR1 and CDR2 (germline): SGHAT, FQNNGV. The CDR3 DNA sequence: TGTGCCAGCAGCGGAATCGGGGCCTCGTTATTCTTC. Translation: CASSGIGASLFF.

V usage is TRBV9 and J usage is TRBJ2-5; possible D gene TRBD2, 6 bases. Gene TRBJ2-7 matches the end of the DNA better, so the J call may be wrong. The CDR3 loop spans 14 amino acids. Germline V gene sequence: CDR1 SGDLS, CDR2 YYNGEE. CDR3 nucleotide sequence: TGTGCCAGCAGCGTAGGGGGTAGCGGATACGAGCAGTACTTC. This encodes CASSVGGSGYEQYF.

The genes are TRBV6-4 and TRBJ1-1, with D hard to call. Germline lookup yields CDR1 MRHNA and CDR2 SNTAGT. V was shortened by 0 bases and J by 7 bases, with 9 bases between the two germline ends. This CDR3 comprises 13 residues. The CDR3 DNA reads as TGTGCCAGCAGTGACTCGAGAGGAGGTGAAGCTTTCTTT. It is translated as CASSDSRGGEAFF.

The chain is built from TRBV28 and TRBJ2-1; TRBD2 is a possible D gene (6 bases). Trimming removed 5 bases from V and 9 bases from J, with 11 bases in between. This CDR3 contains 12 residues. Germline CDR1 MDHEN, CDR2 SYDVKM. CDR3: CASSLGRAEQFF. CDR3 DNA: TGTGCCAGCAGTCTCGGGAGAGCTGAGCAGTTCTTC.

The V gene is TRBV4-1, the J gene TRBJ1-2; no firm D call. Trimming removed 2 bases at V and 8 bases at J, with 15 bases between. Germline-derived CDR1 and CDR2 are MGHRA and YSYEKL. The CDR3 runs 14 residues. CDR3: CASSQIYSFGGYTF. CDR3 in DNA: TGCGCCAGCAGCCAAATATACAGCTTTGGGGGCTACACCTTC.

CDR3 amino acids: CASRTGTSGMGEQYF. As DNA, the CDR3 is TGTGCCAGCAGAACCGGGACTAGCGGGATGGGTGAGCAGTACTTC. The chain joins TRBV27 to TRBJ2-7, with 13 bases aligning to TRBD2. Trimming removed 6 bases from V and 7 bases from J; junction bases left unmatched: 9. The CDR3 consists of 15 residues. Germline V CDR1 and CDR2: MNHEY, SMNVEV (reference sequence).

The rearrangement uses TRBV10-1 and TRBJ2-1; D call uncertain. From germline, CDR1 is WNHNN and CDR2 SYGVQD (reference sequence). V was cut by 0 bases and J by 11 bases, with 14 bases left in between. This CDR3 has 14 amino acids. The CDR3 is CASSESGNTAKQFF. CDR3 sequence (DNA): TGCGCCAGCAGTGAGTCGGGGAATACGGCAAAGCAGTTCTTC.

The rearrangement uses TRBV28 and TRBJ1-2, with D possibly matching TRBD1 (5 bases). Looked up from germline, CDR1 is MDHEN and CDR2 is SYDVKM. The CDR3 sequence is 14 residues long. With 6 bases removed from V and 4 bases from J, the gap between germline ends came to 15 bases. This CDR3 is CASSWGPFTYGYTF. The CDR3 DNA is TGTGCCAGCAGCTGGGGCCCTTTTACCTATGGCTACACCTTC.